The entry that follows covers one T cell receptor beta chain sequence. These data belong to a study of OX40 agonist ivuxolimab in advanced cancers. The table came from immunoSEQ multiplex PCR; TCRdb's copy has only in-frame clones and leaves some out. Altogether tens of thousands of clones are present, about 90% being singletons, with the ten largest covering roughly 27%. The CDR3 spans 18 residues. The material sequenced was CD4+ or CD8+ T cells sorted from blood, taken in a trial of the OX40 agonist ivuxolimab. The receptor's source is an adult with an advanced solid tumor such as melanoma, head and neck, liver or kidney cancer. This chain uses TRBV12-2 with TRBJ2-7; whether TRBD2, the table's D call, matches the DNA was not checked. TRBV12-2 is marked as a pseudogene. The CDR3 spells CASRLESSGEKKAYEQYF. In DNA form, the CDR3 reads TGTGCAAGTCGCTTAGAGTCTAGCGGGGAGAAGAAGGCTTACGAGCAGTACTTC.